Listed here are 30 T cell receptor beta chains from one sample, sequenced in a study of OX40 agonist ivuxolimab in advanced cancers. Only in-frame clones appear in the TCRdb table, and some are missing; sequencing was by immunoSEQ multiplex PCR. The sample contains about 61,000 clones, around 83% of which appear only once. The source was CD4+ or CD8+ T cells sorted from blood, collected in a trial of the OX40 agonist ivuxolimab. These TCRs come from an adult with an advanced solid tumor such as melanoma, head and neck, liver or kidney cancer.

The CDR3 DNA is TGTGCCAGCTCACCATTACAGGGAGACTATCGGGAGCAGTACTTC. Protein: CASSPLQGDYREQYF. The rearrangement uses TRBV18 and TRBJ2-7, with TRBD1 as a possible D gene (6 bases). Germline V gene lookup returns CDR1 KGHSH and CDR2 LQKENI. This CDR3 spans 15 amino acids. V lost 2 bases and J 7 bases, leaving 18 bases between the germline ends.

The rearrangement joins TRBV10-3 to TRBJ1-1, with D maybe TRBD1 (5 bases). The germline gives CDR1 ENHRY, CDR2 SYGVKD. The germline V and J ends were trimmed by 4 bases and 3 bases, with 12 bases remaining between them. This CDR3 comprises 14 residues. In nucleotides, the CDR3 is TGTGCCATCAGTGGGTACCCACAGGACACTGAAGCTTTCTTT. Its protein is CAISGYPQDTEAFF.

The V gene is TRBV7-8, the J gene TRBJ2-7, with a weak D call TRBD1 (6 bases). The CDR3 extends over 13 amino acids. The germline gives CDR1 SGHVS, CDR2 FQNEAQ. Between the trimmed V and J ends, which lost 5 bases and 12 bases, there was a span of 20 bases. The chain's CDR3 is CASSVLGDTGGYF. CDR3 nucleotides: TGTGCCAGCAGCGTCCTGGGGGACACCGGAGGGTACTTC.

The J gene is TRBJ1-5, the V gene TRBV7-9, with a tentative D call TRBD1 (6 bases). V was pared by 0 bases and J by 7 bases, with 13 bases between. The CDR3 runs to 15 residues. Germline V CDR1 and CDR2: SEHNR, FQNEAQ (reference sequence). In nucleotides, the CDR3 is TGTGCCAGCAGCTTAGCAGGTACAGGGCCCCAGCCCCAGCATTTT. It is translated as CASSLAGTGPQPQHF.

This clone was recorded only once. The J gene is TRBJ2-3, the V gene TRBV27, with 9 positions matching TRBD2. Trimming took 3 bases from V and 3 from J; bases not matched to a gene: 16. The CDR3 runs to 19 residues. The germline CDR1 and CDR2 sequences are MNHEY and SMNVEV (reference sequence). The chain's CDR3 is CASSFRVSVAGVSTDTQYF. The CDR3 DNA is TGTGCCAGCAGTTTTAGGGTTTCAGTAGCGGGGGTGTCGACAGATACGCAGTATTTT.

The rearrangement links TRBV20-1 to TRBJ2-3; tentatively, D is TRBD2 (5 bases). Per the germline V gene, CDR1 is DFQATT and CDR2 is SNEGSKA (reference sequence). The CDR3 spans 11 residues. The V and J ends lost 5 bases and 7 bases respectively, with 10 bases between them. The CDR3 coding sequence is TGCAGTGCTGAACTAGGGAATACGCAGTATTTT. It codes for CSAELGNTQYF.

This sequence joins TRBV6-1 and TRBJ1-5; weak D call: TRBD1 (6 bases). CDR3 length: 15 amino acids. Trimming cost V 7 bases and J 1 base, with 14 bases left between them. Looked up from germline, CDR1 is MNHNS and CDR2 is SASEGT. DNA of the CDR3: TGTGCCAGCAACCTAGCAGGGGACAGCAATCAGCCCCAGCATTTT. Protein: CASNLAGDSNQPQHF.

The chain joins TRBV27 to TRBJ1-6; 10 bases map to TRBD1. The CDR3 is 14 amino acids. V shed 5 bases, J shed 9 bases, and the junction held 4 bases outside the gene matches. CDR1 and CDR2 (germline): MNHEY, SMNVEV (reference sequence). The CDR3 loop is CASSPTGGISPLHF. The CDR3 coding sequence is TGTGCCAGCAGTCCGACAGGGGGCATTTCACCCCTCCACTTT.

As for this clone: Since a much larger clone is just one base distant, this may be a read error. The rearrangement uses TRBV7-2 and TRBJ2-5, with no clear D. The J call is in doubt because the DNA end fits TRBJ2-7 better. The CDR3 covers 12 residues. The germline CDR1 and CDR2 sequences are SGHTA and FQGNSA. The CDR3 DNA sequence: TGTGCCAGCAGCTTAAGCTCCTACGAGCAGTACTTC. Protein sequence: CASSLSSYEQYF.

The gene calls are TRBV30 and TRBJ2-5, with D unclear. Deletions cut 0 bases from V and 1 base from J, with 3 bases between. The germline gives CDR1 GTSNPN, CDR2 SVGIG (reference sequence). This CDR3 is built from 12 residues. Here the CDR3 reads CAWSVSQETQYF. Here the CDR3 DNA reads TGTGCCTGGAGTGTCTCCCAAGAGACCCAGTACTTC.

The chain is built from TRBV6-1 and TRBJ2-7; TRBD1 matches at 8 bases. V lost 5 bases to trimming and J lost 6 bases; unmatched junction nucleotides: 3. The germline CDR1 and CDR2 sequences are MNHNS and SASEGT. CDR3 length: 12 amino acids. The CDR3 reads CASSQQGGEQYF. As DNA, the CDR3 is TGTGCCAGCAGTCAACAGGGGGGCGAGCAGTACTTC.

V is TRBV2 and J is TRBJ2-7, with 7 bases identical to TRBD1. CDR3 length equals 15 residues. In germline, CDR1 is SNHLY, CDR2 FYNNEI. The junction had 9 bases not matched to a gene; V was cut back by 6 bases and J by 1 base. In DNA, the CDR3 is TGTGCCAGCAGAAACCGGGACAGCGGTTCCTACGAGCAGTACTTC. It encodes CASRNRDSGSYEQYF. The full variable domain, its missing parts supplied by reference TRBV2 and TRBJ2-7, is EPEVTQTPSHQVTQMGQEVILRCVPISNHLYFYWYRQILGQKVEFLVSFYNNEISEKSEIFDDQFSVERPDGSNFTLKIRSTKLEDSAMYFCASRNRDSGSYEQYFGPGTRLTVT.

DNA of the CDR3: TGTGCCAGCAGCCTTAGCGGGGGGGCCCACAATGAGCAGTTCTTC. Translation: CASSLSGGAHNEQFF. V is TRBV7-2 and J is TRBJ2-1, with TRBD2 matching 11 bases. V gave up 5 bases and J gave up 5 bases; unmatched junction bases: 5. The germline V gene encodes CDR1 SGHTA and CDR2 FQGNSA. The CDR3 contains 15 residues.

The rearrangement links TRBV7-3 to TRBJ1-1, with TRBD1 matching over 7 bases. Germline V CDR1 and CDR2: SGHTA, FQGTGA. V shed 5 bases, J shed 2 bases, and the junction held 11 bases outside the gene matches. The CDR3 sequence is 16 residues long. CDR3 bases: TGTGCCAGCAGCCCGGACCGGGACAGAGTAAACACTGAAGCTTTCTTT. This translates into CASSPDRDRVNTEAFF.

This chain uses TRBV10-3 with TRBJ1-2, with D perhaps matching TRBD1 (5 bases). V shed 4 bases and J shed 0 bases, with 6 bases lying between them. CDR3 length: 13 residues. Germline CDR1 and CDR2: ENHRY and SYGVKD. Here the CDR3 reads CAISAGTNYGYTF. The CDR3 nucleotides read TGTGCCATCAGTGCAGGGACTAACTATGGCTACACCTTC.

This chain links TRBV19 with TRBJ2-5; 7 positions match TRBD1. CDR1 LNHDA and CDR2 SQIVND come from the germline V gene (reference sequence). The CDR3 extends over 16 amino acids. With V trimmed by 2 bases and J by 0 bases, 6 bases remained unmatched. DNA for the CDR3: TGTGCCAGTAGTATAAGACAGGGAGTATACCAAGAGACCCAGTACTTC. Translation: CASSIRQGVYQETQYF.

This sequence joins TRBV11-3 and TRBJ2-7, with TRBD1 as a possible D gene (5 bases). From germline, CDR1 is SGHNT and CDR2 YENEEA. The ends were cut back, 6 bases at V and 3 bases at J, with 6 bases in the middle. CDR3 length: 11 amino acids. Here the CDR3 DNA reads TGTGCCAGCAGTAGGGGCTACGAGCAGTACTTC. It codes for CASSRGYEQYF.

V gene TRBV27 combines with J gene TRBJ2-7; 7 bases are shared with TRBD2. The CDR3 is 14 amino acids. Germline CDR1 is MNHEY and CDR2 is SMNVEV (reference sequence). The junction had 5 bases not matched to a gene; V was cut back by 6 bases and J by 0 bases. The CDR3 loop is CASRLAYDSYEQYF. DNA of the CDR3: TGTGCCAGCAGACTAGCGTATGACTCCTACGAGCAGTACTTC.

This sequence joins TRBV25-1 and TRBJ2-7; possibly TRBD1 or TRBD2 for D (5 bases each). Per germline, CDR1 MGHDK and CDR2 SYGVNS. This CDR3 is built from 14 residues. Trimming shortened V by 3 bases and J by 6 bases, and 15 bases separated the two germline ends. The CDR3 coding sequence is TGTGCCAGCAGTGACTCCCTCGAGGGGTCCGAGCAGTACTTC. Amino acids: CASSDSLEGSEQYF.

The V gene is TRBV5-1, the J gene TRBJ2-2; 8 bases line up with TRBD1. The germline CDR1 and CDR2 sequences are SGHRS and YFSETQ. The junction had 5 bases not matched to a gene; V was cut back by 3 bases and J by 4 bases. The CDR3 runs 15 residues. In nucleotides, the CDR3 is TGCGCCAGCAGCTGGGACAGGCCAACCACCGGGGAGCTGTTTTTT. Its translation is CASSWDRPTTGELFF.

This sequence joins TRBV14 and TRBJ2-5, with 10 bases that match TRBD1. The CDR3 runs 14 residues. V gave up 5 bases and J gave up 4 bases; unmatched junction bases: 4. Per germline, CDR1 SGHDN and CDR2 FVKESK. The DNA for the CDR3 is TGTGCCAGCAGCGCCCGACAGGGGGCAGAGACCCAGTACTTC. Translation: CASSARQGAETQYF.

Remarks on this clone: At one end, the junction sequence differs from germline, possibly due to a read error. This chain joins TRBV29-1 and TRBJ1-4, with D hard to call. This CDR3 spans 13 amino acids. In germline, CDR1 is SQVTM, CDR2 ANQGSEA. The CDR3 sequence: CSVEGLAFGKLFF. DNA for the CDR3: TGCAGCGTGGAAGGGCTCGCCTTTGGAAAACTGTTTTTT. Full variable domain (rest looked up from reference TRBV29-1 and TRBJ1-4): SAVISQKPSRDICQRGTSLTIQCQVDSQVTMMFWYRQQPGQSLTLIATANQGSEATYESGFVIDKFPISRPNLTFSTLTVSNMSPEDSSIYLCSVEGLAFGKLFFGSGTQLSVL.

The V gene is TRBV4-1, the J gene TRBJ1-1; TRBD1 aligns across 7 bases. The V segment lost 3 bases and the J segment 6 bases; nucleotides outside the gene matches: 16. The germline V gene encodes CDR1 MGHRA and CDR2 YSYEKL. The CDR3 runs 17 residues. CDR3 sequence: CASSHPTPTQGFPEAFF. As DNA, the CDR3 is TGCGCCAGCAGCCACCCTACTCCCACACAGGGGTTCCCTGAAGCTTTCTTT.

The rearrangement uses TRBV29-1 and TRBJ1-2; D unclear. The CDR3 sequence is 14 residues long. Germline V gene lookup returns CDR1 SQVTM and CDR2 ANQGSEA. V was shortened by 4 bases and J by 2 bases, with 14 bases between the two germline ends. The CDR3 here is CSVAEFTGNYGYTF. As DNA, the CDR3 is TGCAGCGTTGCGGAGTTCACGGGGAACTATGGCTACACCTTC.

The chain employs TRBV6-5 and TRBJ2-7; no reliable D call. CDR1 is MNHEY, CDR2 SVGAGI, per germline. The ends were cut back, 2 bases at V and 1 base at J, with 9 bases in the middle. CDR3 length: 14 amino acids. The CDR3 region has the DNA TGTGCCAGCAGTTACAATGGGAATTCCTACGAGCAGTACTTC. This codes for CASSYNGNSYEQYF.

The gene calls are TRBV19 and TRBJ2-5; D remains ambiguous. This CDR3 spans 15 amino acids. Germline lookup yields CDR1 LNHDA and CDR2 SQIVND (reference sequence). The V end lost 6 bases, the J end lost 5 bases, and 19 bases lay between the germline ends. CDR3 amino acids: CASSPVVRVRETQYF. The CDR3 DNA sequence: TGTGCCAGTAGCCCTGTCGTTAGGGTTCGGGAGACCCAGTACTTC.

This clone was seen a few times. V and J are TRBV6-5 and TRBJ1-2, with D possibly TRBD1 on 6 matching bases. The CDR3 covers 14 residues. CDR1 is MNHEY, CDR2 SVGAGI, per germline. V was shortened by 7 bases and J by 3 bases, with 15 bases between the two germline ends. The CDR3 loop reads CASTPGGRDYGYTF. In nucleotides, the CDR3 is TGTGCCAGCACGCCGGGGGGGCGAGACTATGGCTACACCTTC.

Here the CDR3 reads CASSLYSSYEQYF. Written as DNA, the CDR3 is TGTGCCAGCAGTCTCTATAGCTCCTACGAGCAGTACTTC. The chain carries TRBV14 and TRBJ2-7; D call uncertain. The germline V gene has CDR1 SGHDN and CDR2 FVKESK. The ends were cut back, 6 bases at V and 0 bases at J, with 9 bases in the middle. CDR3 length equals 13 residues.

The J gene is TRBJ1-6, the V gene TRBV11-2; D ambiguous. Germline V CDR1 and CDR2: SGHAT, FQNNGV. The CDR3 extends over 13 amino acids. The ends were cut back, 2 bases at V and 8 bases at J, with 7 bases in the middle. The CDR3 is CASSLIADSPLHF. The CDR3 DNA reads TGTGCCAGCAGCTTAATTGCGGATTCACCCCTCCACTTT.

The chain is built from TRBV18 and TRBJ2-5; D perhaps matches TRBD2 (6 bases). The CDR3 runs 14 residues. Germline CDR1 and CDR2: KGHSH and LQKENI. Trimming pared 4 bases from V and 3 bases from J, leaving 12 bases between. The CDR3 nucleotides are TGTGCCAGCTCACTGCGGGGAGCCGAAGAGACCCAGTACTTC. This encodes CASSLRGAEETQYF.